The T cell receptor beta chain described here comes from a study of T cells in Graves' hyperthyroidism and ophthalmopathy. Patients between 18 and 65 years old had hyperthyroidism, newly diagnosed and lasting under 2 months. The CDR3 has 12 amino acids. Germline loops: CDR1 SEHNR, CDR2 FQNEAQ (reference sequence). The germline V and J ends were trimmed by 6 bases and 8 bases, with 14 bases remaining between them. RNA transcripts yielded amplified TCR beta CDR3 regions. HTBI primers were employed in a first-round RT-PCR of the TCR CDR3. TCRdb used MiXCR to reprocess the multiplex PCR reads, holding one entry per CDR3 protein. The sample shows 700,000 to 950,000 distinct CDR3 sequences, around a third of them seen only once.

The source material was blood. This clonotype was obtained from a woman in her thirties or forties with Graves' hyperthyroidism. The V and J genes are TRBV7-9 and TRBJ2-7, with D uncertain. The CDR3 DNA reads TGTGCCAGCAGAATAGAATCAGGAAAGCAGTACTTC. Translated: CASRIESGKQYF.